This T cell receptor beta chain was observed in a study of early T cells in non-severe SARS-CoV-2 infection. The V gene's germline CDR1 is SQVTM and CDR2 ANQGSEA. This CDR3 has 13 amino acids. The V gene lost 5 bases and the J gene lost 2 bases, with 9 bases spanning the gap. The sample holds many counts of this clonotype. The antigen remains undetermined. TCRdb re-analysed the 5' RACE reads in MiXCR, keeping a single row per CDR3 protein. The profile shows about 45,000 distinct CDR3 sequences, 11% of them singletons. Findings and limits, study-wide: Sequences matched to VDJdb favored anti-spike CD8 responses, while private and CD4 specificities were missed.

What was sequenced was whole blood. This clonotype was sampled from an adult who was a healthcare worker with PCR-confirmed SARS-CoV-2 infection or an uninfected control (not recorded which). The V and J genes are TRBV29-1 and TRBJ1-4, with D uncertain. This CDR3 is CSVCVGTNEKLFF. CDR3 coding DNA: TGCAGCGTTTGTGTCGGTACTAATGAAAAACTGTTTTTT.